This entry lists 19 T cell receptor beta chains sequenced from one sample in a study of blood T cell repertoires in COVID-19. Libraries were prepared by immunoSEQ multiplex PCR; TCRdb keeps only in-frame clonotypes and omits some of them. This sample has roughly 380,000 clones, with around nine tenths found just once. The sequencing sample was made of peripheral blood. The receptors originated from a woman between 35 and 50 years old with COVID-19, enrolled during active disease.

The chain couples TRBV7-3 to TRBJ1-2; the match to TRBD1 covers 9 bases. The CDR3 has 13 amino acids. J gave up 7 bases and V 5 bases, and 5 bases lay outside the gene matches. The V gene's germline CDR1 is SGHTA and CDR2 FQGTGA. The CDR3 here is CASSPGTGTGYTF. CDR3 DNA sequence: TGTGCCAGCAGCCCCGGGACAGGGACTGGCTACACCTTC.

This clone has only a few counts. This chain joins TRBV7-9 and TRBJ2-1; the match to TRBD2 covers 16 bases. The V gene end was trimmed by 1 base and the J gene end by 0 bases; junction bases not matched to a gene: 3. Germline V gives CDR1 SEHNR, CDR2 FQNEAQ (reference sequence). This CDR3 region has 19 residues. DNA for the CDR3: TGTGCCAGCAGCTTAGGGGGACTAGCGGGAGGGAGCTCCTACAATGAGCAGTTCTTC. This translates into CASSLGGLAGGSSYNEQFF.

This clone was picked up one time. V is TRBV5-1 and J is TRBJ2-7; D may be TRBD1 (6 bases). The CDR3 is made up of 12 amino acids. Trimming pared 4 bases from V and 5 bases from J, leaving 10 bases between. CDR1 is SGHRS and CDR2 is YFSETQ in the germline V gene. CDR3 sequence: CASSRDINEQYF. The CDR3 DNA sequence: TGCGCCAGCAGCCGGGACATAAACGAGCAGTACTTC.

The chain joins TRBV30 to TRBJ2-7, with a possible D match to TRBD2 (6 bases). V was clipped by 8 bases and J by 2 bases, with 19 bases between them. CDR1 and CDR2 (germline): GTSNPN, SVGIG (reference sequence). This CDR3 comprises 14 residues. CDR3 sequence: CAGSGFGRAYEQYF. As DNA, the CDR3 is TGTGCCGGGTCGGGCTTCGGGAGAGCCTACGAGCAGTACTTC.

The V call is TRBV28, the J call TRBJ2-5; weak D call: TRBD2 (5 bases). This CDR3 is 15 amino acids long. V was trimmed by 4 bases and J by 5 bases, leaving 17 bases between them. In germline, CDR1 is MDHEN, CDR2 SYDVKM. CDR3 sequence (DNA): TGTGCCAGCAGTTCCTCCGGACCCGAGGGCGAGACCCAGTACTTC. Protein: CASSSSGPEGETQYF.

This chain links TRBV3-1 (or the pseudogene TRBV3-2) with TRBJ1-6; 7 positions agree with TRBD1. With V trimmed by 1 base and J by 5 bases, 14 bases remained unmatched. Germline CDR1 LGHDT, CDR2 YNNKEL (reference sequence). The CDR3 sequence is 19 residues long. This CDR3 reads CASSQGSLLGGADNSPLHF. The CDR3 DNA reads as TGTGCCAGCAGCCAAGGTTCCCTTTTAGGGGGCGCCGATAATTCACCCCTCCACTTT.

This chain joins TRBV5-3 and TRBJ2-7, with 8 bases lining up with TRBD1. TRBV5-3 is noted as an ORF with a role that remains uncertain. V trimming: 5 bases; J trimming: 1 base; junction bases outside the gene matches: 11. This CDR3 region has 16 residues. Written as DNA, the CDR3 is TGTGCCAGAAGAGGTGGTAAGGACAGGGAATCCTACGAGCAGTACTTC. It translates to CARRGGKDRESYEQYF.

Notes on this clone: At one of its ends the junction is not consistent with the germline gene, which may arise from a read error. The chain links TRBV7-7 to TRBJ1-2; TRBD1 matches 9 bases. The CDR3 loop spans 15 amino acids. Per germline, CDR1 SSHAT and CDR2 FNYEAQ (reference sequence). For the CDR3, the DNA is TGTGCTAGCAGCTTAGGCGGTGGGACAGGGAATGGCTACACCTTC. Amino acids: CASSLGGGTGNGYTF.

J is TRBJ2-1 and V is TRBV27; D is uncertain. V was clipped by 0 bases and J by 4 bases, with 7 bases between them. The CDR3 has 14 amino acids. CDR1 is MNHEY, CDR2 SMNVEV, per germline (reference sequence). CDR3 nucleotides: TGTGCCAGCAGTTTATCATCAGTTTACAATGAGCAGTTCTTC. Translation gives CASSLSSVYNEQFF.

The rearrangement joins TRBV5-1 to TRBJ1-1; D gene ambiguous. The CDR3 is 15 amino acids. Germline-derived CDR1 and CDR2 are SGHRS and YFSETQ. Deletions cut 2 bases from V and 4 bases from J, with 15 bases between. This CDR3 reads CASSFGGKEGTEAFF. The CDR3 DNA reads TGCGCCAGCAGCTTTGGAGGGAAAGAAGGCACTGAAGCTTTCTTT.

The V call is TRBV4-1, the J call TRBJ1-1; D call uncertain. With 6 bases removed from V and 0 bases from J, the gap between germline ends came to 14 bases. The CDR3 extends over 15 amino acids. Germline CDR1 MGHRA, CDR2 YSYEKL. The CDR3 DNA reads as TGCGCCAGCAGTTACGTGGGGAGGTTGAACACTGAAGCTTTCTTT. It specifies CASSYVGRLNTEAFF.

This sequence joins TRBV5-4 and TRBJ1-1; no firm D call. The V gene's germline CDR1 is SGHNT and CDR2 YYREEE (reference sequence). This CDR3 is built from 13 residues. The V end was cut by 1 base, the J end by 1 base, with 5 bases between. The CDR3 loop reads CASSLFQNTEAFF. CDR3 sequence (DNA): TGTGCCAGCAGCTTGTTCCAGAACACTGAAGCTTTCTTT.

This chain joins TRBV19 and TRBJ2-1; maybe TRBD1 (5 bases). CDR1 and CDR2 from the germline V gene are LNHDA and SQIVND (reference sequence). Trimming left V 6 bases short and J 6 bases short, with 21 bases between. This CDR3 region has 16 residues. The DNA for the CDR3 is TGTGCCAGTAGCTCCATGGGCAGGGTGGGTCTCAATGAGCAGTTCTTC. Its translation is CASSSMGRVGLNEQFF.

V and J are TRBV4-3 and TRBJ1-2; TRBD1 matches at 11 bases. CDR1 and CDR2 from the germline V gene are LGHNA and YSLEER. Unmatched junction bases numbered 3, after V lost 1 base and J lost 5 bases. The CDR3 sequence is 15 residues long. Here the CDR3 reads CASSQGTGGKYGYTF. In DNA form, the CDR3 reads TGCGCCAGCAGCCAAGGGACAGGGGGCAAGTATGGCTACACCTTC.

This chain links TRBV6-5 with TRBJ2-3; D possibly corresponds to TRBD1 (6 bases). Deletions cut 7 bases from V and 8 bases from J, with 16 bases between. The CDR3 runs 13 residues. Germline CDR1 is MNHEY and CDR2 is SVGAGI. CDR3 coding DNA: TGTGCCAGCATGGCCGGCTGGGGGCTTACGCAGTATTTT. It specifies CASMAGWGLTQYF.

The gene calls are TRBV28 and TRBJ2-7, with 10 bases matching TRBD2. This CDR3 region has 17 residues. The V segment lost 2 bases and the J segment 5 bases; nucleotides outside the gene matches: 12. Germline loops: CDR1 MDHEN, CDR2 SYDVKM. In nucleotides, the CDR3 is TGTGCCAGCAGTTTAGTTTGGAGCGGGAGGGCCATGGACGAGCAGTACTTC. Translating it yields CASSLVWSGRAMDEQYF. The full variable domain, with the rest looked up from reference TRBV28 and TRBJ2-7, is DVKVTQSSRYLVKRTGEKVFLECVQDMDHENMFWYRQDPGLGLRLIYFSYDVKMKEKGDIPEGYSVSREKKERFSLILESASTNQTSMYLCASSLVWSGRAMDEQYFGPGTRLTVT.

J is TRBJ1-6 and V is TRBV18; 7 positions agree with TRBD1. In germline, CDR1 is KGHSH, CDR2 LQKENI. V lost 3 bases and J lost 7; bases outside the gene matches: 3. The CDR3 has 14 residues. CDR3 bases: TGTGCCAGCTCACCGACAGGGAGAAATTCACCCCTCCACTTT. As protein: CASSPTGRNSPLHF.

J is TRBJ1-2 and V is TRBV10-3; weak D call: TRBD1 (6 bases). The V gene lost 4 bases and the J gene lost 4 bases, with 16 bases spanning the gap. This CDR3 is 15 amino acids long. Per germline, CDR1 ENHRY and CDR2 SYGVKD. The DNA of the CDR3 is TGTGCCATCAGTGGACAGGAGTCGATTGGCTATGGCTACACCTTC. It encodes CAISGQESIGYGYTF.

This clone was detected a few times. The chain employs TRBV11-1 and TRBJ1-2, with D possibly TRBD1 on 5 matching bases. This CDR3 has 14 residues. The germline V gene encodes CDR1 SGHAT and CDR2 FQDESV (reference sequence). Trimming cost V 0 bases and J 6 bases, with 11 bases left between them. CDR3 region: CASSLARVSDGYTF. CDR3 nucleotides: TGTGCCAGCAGCTTAGCCAGGGTATCTGATGGCTACACCTTC.